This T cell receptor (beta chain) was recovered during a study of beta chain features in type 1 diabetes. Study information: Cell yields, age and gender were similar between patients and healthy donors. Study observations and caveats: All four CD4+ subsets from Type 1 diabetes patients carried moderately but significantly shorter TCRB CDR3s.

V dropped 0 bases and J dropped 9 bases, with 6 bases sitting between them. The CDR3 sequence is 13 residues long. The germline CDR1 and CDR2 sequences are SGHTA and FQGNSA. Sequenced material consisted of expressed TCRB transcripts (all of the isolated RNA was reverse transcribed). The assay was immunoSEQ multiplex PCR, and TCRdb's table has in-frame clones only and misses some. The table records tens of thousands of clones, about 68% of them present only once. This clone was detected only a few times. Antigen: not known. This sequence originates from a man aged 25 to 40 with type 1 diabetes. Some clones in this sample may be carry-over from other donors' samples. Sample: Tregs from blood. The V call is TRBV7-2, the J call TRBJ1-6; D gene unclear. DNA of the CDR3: TGTGCCAGCAGCTTAGCCTCCGTTTCACCCCTCCACTTT. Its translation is CASSLASVSPLHF.